This T cell receptor (beta chain) was identified during a study of T cells in Graves' hyperthyroidism and ophthalmopathy. Notes on the study in general: Model predictions of ophthalmopathy came a median about six months before onset.

This CDR3 comprises 14 residues. V was trimmed by 6 bases and J by 2 bases, leaving 13 bases between them. Germline CDR1 SEHNR, CDR2 FQNEAQ (reference sequence). Amplified regions were TCR beta CDR3 sequences from RNA transcripts. HTBI primers were employed in a first-round RT-PCR of the TCR CDR3. TCRdb reprocessed the multiplex PCR reads via MiXCR and lists one record per CDR3 protein. The sample has approximately 560,000 distinct CDR3 sequences; 35% to 55% are singletons. Regarding this clonotype: Its target is not known.

When ophthalmopathy did not progress within 18 months, Graves' hyperthyroidism was considered stable. In patients aged 18 to 65, hyperthyroidism was newly diagnosed, with duration under 2 months. This rearrangement joins TRBV7-9 to TRBJ1-1, with a possible D match to TRBD1 (6 bases). Specimen: peripheral blood or thyroid tissue (not recorded which). The source of this sequence is a woman under 30 with Graves' hyperthyroidism. The CDR3 DNA is TGTGCCAGCAGTTTCGAGGACAGAAACACTGAAGCTTTCTTT. It yields the protein CASSFEDRNTEAFF. Full variable domain (missing parts from reference TRBV7-9 and TRBJ1-1): DTGVSQNPRHKITKRGQNVTFRCDPISEHNRLYWYRQTLGQGPEFLTYFQNEAQLEKSRLLSDRFSAERPKGSFSTLEIQRTEQGDSAMYLCASSFEDRNTEAFFGQGTRLTVV.